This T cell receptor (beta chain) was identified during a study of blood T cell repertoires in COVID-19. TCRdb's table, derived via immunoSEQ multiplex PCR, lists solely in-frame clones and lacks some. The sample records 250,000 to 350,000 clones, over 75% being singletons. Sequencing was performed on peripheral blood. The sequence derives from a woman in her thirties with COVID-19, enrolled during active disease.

CDR3 sequence: CASSPRLAAYNEQFF. The DNA of the CDR3 is TGTGCCAGCAGTCCTCGACTAGCGGCTTACAATGAGCAGTTCTTC. The genes are TRBV5-6 and TRBJ2-1, with TRBD2 matching over 9 bases. Trimming removed 5 bases from V and 4 bases from J; junction bases left unmatched: 7. Germline-derived CDR1 and CDR2 are SGHDT and YYEEEE. The CDR3 is made up of 15 amino acids.